This TCR beta chain was identified in a study of cytomegalovirus exposure and HLA in healthy donors (dated by TCRdb to 2016 to 2017). With respect to the entire study: In an earlier analysis of 550 to 750 of the donors, around 290 Gb of sequence data and just under 120 million unique TCR beta sequences from about 179 million T cells were reported. An early release that covered more than 550 HLA-typed donors contained about 300 gigabases of sequencing data and 85 million to 100 million unique TCR sequences. Of the approximately 370 genotyped donors, less than 90% were placed in the genetic ancestry cluster associated with self-reported Caucasian donors. The study aimed to test whether cataloging public T cell receptors could reveal signatures of past pathogen exposure. The study used immunosequencing to profile the T cell repertoires of several hundred subjects and linked those repertoires to cytomegalovirus serostatus. A separate validation cohort of roughly 120 different subjects was used in addition to the roughly 640-subject first cohort. The study combined high-throughput TCR immunosequencing, statistical association of individual TCRs with disease status, and machine learning to predict cytomegalovirus infection status. A later analysis re-analyzed previously published TCR beta repertoires from roughly 600 donors and added high-resolution HLA genotyping to study TCR occurrence patterns. In the later analysis, no new phenotypic data were used to find candidate immune exposures; instead, reliance was placed on TCR beta sequences and their occurrence across donors. An earlier analysis of 587 of the donors used high-throughput TCR beta sequencing to judge whether each TCR beta V gene segment behaved as functional or pseudogenic. Alongside the repertoire data, information on donor age, sex, ethnicity and CMV serostatus was compiled. A later genetic analysis used genome-wide SNP genotypes for about three fifths of the 666 donors, treating that subset as a discovery cohort. Every repertoire in the discovery cohort had been generated on one and the same sequencing platform. Both class I and class II loci were covered by HLA typing, at four-digit resolution. The number of typed donors differed by locus: about 620-640 for A, B, C, DRB1 and DQB1; 500 to 550 for DQA1; roughly 600 for DPA1; and about 470 for DPB1. Several DR-DQ haplotypes were treated as single units for association and clustering because of strong linkage in the cohort. Among 300 to 500 genotyped donors of the cohort, an average of about 220,000 unique TCR beta nucleotide sequences was sequenced per donor, of which 15% to 20% were non-productive. What the study reported, not specific to this receptor: A later analysis reported that several top co-occurrence clusters appeared linked to parvovirus B19, influenza, CMV and Epstein-Barr virus. Compared with equally common non-associated chains, HLA-associated TCR beta chains in a later analysis were more clonally expanded and had lower generation probabilities. A further reported finding was that TCR beta sequences accurately predicted the HLA-A and HLA-B alleles for most subjects in the first cohort. Linkage disequilibrium might explain the correlated functional status among segregating V segments, but an unknown experimental factor could not be excluded. Specific HLA alleles were associated with 16,951 TCR beta sequences at a false discovery rate of 0.05 in a later analysis. While some public TCRs were present in many individuals, most TCR sequences turned up only very rarely across donors. Cytomegalovirus status was reported to be diagnosed by the classifier with high specificity and sensitivity in both the original and validation cohorts. In a later analysis, most CMV-associated TCR beta chains were found to appear HLA-restricted, with HLA associations seemingly driven largely by CMV exposure. Compared with the approximately 670-donor mean, donors in an Asian-associated ancestry cluster had fewer N-insertions in productive TCRs, according to a later genetic analysis. A few of the identified cytomegalovirus-associated TCR beta chains were confirmed in vitro to be specific for cytomegalovirus antigens. When HLA alleles, especially DR and DQ, strongly co-occurred, TCR associations were difficult to assign to individual alleles. In this cohort, only TCR beta chains were sequenced, and detectable features were limited by the absence of alpha or paired-chain data. V-gene and J-gene trimming of TCR beta chains was associated with a missense DCLRE1C variant in a later genetic analysis, and the association was replicated in an independent cohort. The study listed approximately 150 TCR beta chains as associated with cytomegalovirus. The 87-base-pair reads could not distinguish some IMGT-functional V segments, including TRBV6-2 and TRBV6-3, so those segments were excluded. In an earlier analysis of some 540 of the donors, most TCR beta V segments appeared in productive rearrangements about 87% or about 30% of the time, broadly matching IMGT annotations. A cluster of highly shared sequence variants was judged likely to represent a technical artifact of the sequencing pipeline. Immune exposure information for the cohort was limited to CMV serostatus. HLA typing was unavailable for some donors at each locus, so association tests used only the typed subset. Roughly uniform sequencing depth across donors was assumed in presence/absence analyses, although this assumption may not hold. Because counts were too low, more than 15 rarely observed V segments, including chromosome 9 orphons, were excluded from the earlier analysis of some 540 of the donors. In a later analysis, the rate of TCR association differed among HLA loci, with DRB1 alleles having the most associated TCRs and HLA-C alleles having the fewest. According to the authors, the approach could potentially be generalized to other disease states and immunological phenotypes.

For this clone: Its cognate antigen has yet to be identified. The input lacks base qualities; no much larger clone sits a single base away.

The cohort comprised around 700 healthy bone marrow donors. At the time of sampling, every cohort member was nominally healthy, though immune exposures that went unrecorded were likely present. The donor tested CMV seronegative, placing the donor among the 350 or so seronegative members of the cohort. Each donor provided a peripheral blood sample, and peripheral blood mononuclear cells were used for TCR beta sequencing. Genomic DNA was extracted from the blood cell samples with the Qiagen DNeasy Blood Extraction Kit. To prepare the library, the immunoSEQ multiplex PCR assay was applied. The multiplex PCR relied on a mix of 60 forward primers for TCR Vbeta segments and 13 reverse primers for TCR Jbeta segments. A multiplex PCR assay on genomic DNA amplified the CDR3 region of rearranged TCR beta genes. The amplified TCR beta libraries were sequenced on the Illumina HiSeq System as 87-base-pair reads. Per the source publication's procedure: Across the roughly 600 repertoires, a later analysis counted 60 million to 90 million unique TCR beta chains, around 10 million of which were shared by at least two donors. To remove PCR and sequencing errors, raw reads were error-corrected and collapsed into unique sequences using a nearest-neighbor algorithm that merged closely related sequences. Alignment of CDR3 sequences to IMGT reference sequences was used to assign V, D and J gene segments. Each retained sequence needed at least a six-nucleotide match to both a V gene segment and a J gene segment. Rearrangements were classified as productive when the CDR3 lacked stop codons and remained in frame with V and J, and all other rearrangements were classified as non-productive. Following IMGT convention, CDR3 was defined as the stretch from the second conserved V-encoded cysteine to the conserved J-encoded phenylalanine. The earlier analysis of about 530 of the donors excluded any sequence lacking an unambiguous match to a single V gene segment. In an earlier analysis of 587 of the donors, V segments were called functional above 56.7% productive rearrangements and were called segregating when the between-donor standard deviation exceeded 5%. To diagnose cytomegalovirus status from the catalog of TCR beta chain sequences, a statistical classification framework was built. In a later analysis, V and J genes were assigned by comparing TCR nucleotide sequences against IMGT/GENE-DB human TR gene sequences. A later analysis assigned CDR3 sequences and most-parsimonious VDJ recombination scenarios with the TCRdist pipeline. In a later analysis, each TCR beta chain was defined by its CDR3 amino acid sequence together with its V-gene family, and reads without a unique V-gene family were excluded. As a way to deal with suspected cross-contamination and a sequencing artifact, a later analysis dropped over 550 nucleotide sequences that were highly shared and had low generation probability. In a later analysis, a clonal expansion index for each public chain was calculated from normalized within-repertoire ranks of inferred template counts. Generation probabilities in a later analysis came from a VDJ recombination model fitted to out-of-frame rearrangements, and those results were checked against IGoR. In a later analysis, TCR-TCR, TCR-HLA and TCR-CMV co-occurrence was scored with hypergeometric tests, and a repertoire-size bias correction was applied to TCR pairs. To estimate false discovery rates, a later analysis permuted the HLA or CMV assignments 20 times. In a later analysis, co-occurring TCRs were grouped using DBSCAN, with TCRdist sequence similarity added in when clustering inside HLA-allele-positive subsets. Co-occurrence clustering excluded repertoires with fewer than 30,000 or more than 120,000 public chains, plus five with anomalous nucleotide sharing. This immuneACCESS table, as held by TCRdb, lists in-frame sequences with V and J called but not all clones. Of the missing ones, under half trace to an unresolved V gene in checked studies; the others have no known cause. V and J calls and clone size come straight from that table; D and trimming were deduced from the DNA. This sample holds 150,000 to 200,000 clones; over 80% were observed only once. The top ten constitute 1.6% of the sample.

CDR1 and CDR2 were assigned from the germline V gene as LGHNA and YSLEER. At the junction V is shortened by 4 bases and J by 11 bases, with 20 bases in between. Including cysteine and phenylalanine, the CDR3 has 14 amino acids. Just CDR3 DNA is preserved here, 42 bases in frame from base 1. Sequenced material: PBMCs. This TCR derives from a man in his forties or fifties in good health and CMV-seronegative. Here the chain combines TRBV4-3 and TRBJ2-5, with TRBD2 tentatively as D gene (6 bases match). The DNA reads TGCGCCAGCAGCCTCGGAGTGGGCGGGGAAGAGCAGTACTTC. This is translated as CASSLGVGGEEQYF.